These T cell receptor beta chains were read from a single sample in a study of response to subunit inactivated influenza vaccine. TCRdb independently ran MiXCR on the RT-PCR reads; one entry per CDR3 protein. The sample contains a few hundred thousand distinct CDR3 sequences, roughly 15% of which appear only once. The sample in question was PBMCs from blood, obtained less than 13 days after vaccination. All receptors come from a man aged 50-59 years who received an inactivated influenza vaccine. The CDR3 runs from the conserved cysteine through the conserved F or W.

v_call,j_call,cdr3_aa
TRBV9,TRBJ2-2,CASSQELNTGELFF
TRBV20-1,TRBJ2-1,CSAKGNEQFF
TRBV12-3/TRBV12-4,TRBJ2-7,CASSPGYLSYEQYF
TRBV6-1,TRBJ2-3,CASSPFRDTDTQYF
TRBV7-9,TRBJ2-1,CASSLAPTRFGAEQFF
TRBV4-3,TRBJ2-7,CASSQGLAGGPSYEQYF
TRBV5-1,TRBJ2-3,CASSPTSLTDTQYF
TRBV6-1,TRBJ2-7,CASSEDRGNSYEQYF
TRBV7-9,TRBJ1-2,CASSFRRLGGYTF
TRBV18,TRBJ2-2,CASSPPFGSPNTGELFF
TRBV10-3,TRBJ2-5,CAISPGTGQQETQYF
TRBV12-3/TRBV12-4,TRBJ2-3,CASSLAGGWDTDTQYF
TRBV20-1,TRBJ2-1,CSAWTSGSDEQFF
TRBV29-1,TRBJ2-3,CSVEAAAGKADTQYF
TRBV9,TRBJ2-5,CASSVEGSSGMAGVQETQYF
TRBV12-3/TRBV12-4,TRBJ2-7,CASSLQGKQYF
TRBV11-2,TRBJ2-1,CASSLPQYNEQFF
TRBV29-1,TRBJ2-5,CSVDSGRAPAGTQYF
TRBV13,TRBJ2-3,CASSLERSDTQYF
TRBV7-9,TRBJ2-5,CASVRTEENQYF
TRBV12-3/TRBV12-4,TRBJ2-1,CASRGTSGLDSYNEQFF
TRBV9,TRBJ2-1,CASSRVSSYNEQFF
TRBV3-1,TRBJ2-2,CASSQVTSAYANTGELFF
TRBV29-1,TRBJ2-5,CSVVVQETQYF
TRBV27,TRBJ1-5,CASSSERLLGEHQPQHF
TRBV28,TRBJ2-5,CASSLFGGTREETQYF
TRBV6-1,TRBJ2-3,CASRDSIFRTDTQYF
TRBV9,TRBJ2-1,CASSVVAAGVEQFF
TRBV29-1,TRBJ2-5,CSVLPGEETQYF
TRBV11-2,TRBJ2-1,CASSSLGGVILEQFF
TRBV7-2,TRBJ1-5,CASSPDIAPTAQHF
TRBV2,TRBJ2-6,CASSGLAGFSGANVLTF
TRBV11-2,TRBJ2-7,CASSTQRTGGAYEQYF
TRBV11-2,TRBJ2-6,CASSPDMSGANVLTF
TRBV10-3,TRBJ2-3,CAVKTDTQYF
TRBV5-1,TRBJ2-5,CASSFRAGSYQETQYF
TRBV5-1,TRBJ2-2,CASSLPAGGTNTGELFF
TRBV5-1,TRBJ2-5,CASSLGAAEGETQYF
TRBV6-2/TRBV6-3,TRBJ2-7,CASTLPPGQGNQTSSYEQYF
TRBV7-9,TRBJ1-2,CASSSSATGNYGYTF
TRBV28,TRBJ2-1,CASRPSKTGFVNEQFF
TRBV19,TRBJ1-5,CASSIWNQPQHF
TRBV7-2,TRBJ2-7,CASSLASGAFYEQYF
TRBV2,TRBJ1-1,CASRGDSLNTEAFF
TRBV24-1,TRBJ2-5,CATGTSGRETQYF
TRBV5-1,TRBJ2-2,CASSLEAGPFGTGELFF
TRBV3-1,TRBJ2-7,CASRSHLAGSYEQYF
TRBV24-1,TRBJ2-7,CATSDGNYEQYF
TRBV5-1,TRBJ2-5,CASSLNPTYQETQYF
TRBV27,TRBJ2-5,CASSWAGGLETQYF
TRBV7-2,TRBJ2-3,CASSTGPYVVDTQYF
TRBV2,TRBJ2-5,CASSMDRSQETQYF